This T cell receptor (beta chain) stems from a study of blood T cell repertoires in COVID-19. Study information: Acute and convalescent COVID-19 specimens originated in the United States, Italy and Spain. T cells, B-cell-depleted T cells, or PBMCs supplied cDNA or gDNA.

There are 14 residues in the CDR3. CDR1 and CDR2 (germline): GTSNPN, SVGIG (reference sequence). In the original workflow: Nucleated cell number was recorded as an estimate derived from reference gene primer amplification. TCRdb keeps only in-frame clones here, not all; method: immunoSEQ multiplex PCR. V, J and clone size derive from that table, while D and trimming were established from the DNA sequence. The sample includes 200,000 to 300,000 clones, roughly 86% of them seen just once. This sequence joins TRBV30 and TRBJ2-7; 7 bases line up with TRBD1. The sequence was collected from a woman aged 60-75 years who had recovered from COVID-19. Sequencing input: peripheral blood. The CDR3 protein is CAPTDRRISYEQYF. CDR3 coding DNA: TGTGCTCCAACGGACAGGAGGATCTCCTACGAGCAGTACTTC.